The source of this T cell receptor (beta chain) is a study of response to subunit inactivated influenza vaccine. Points from the study as a whole: Authors suggested each seasonal flu vaccination may recruit only limited numbers of new T cells.

CDR1 and CDR2 (germline): SGHDT, YYEEEE. The CDR3 totals 17 residues. The J segment lost 1 base and the V segment lost 1 base, leaving 8 bases of the junction unmatched. From the RT-PCR reads, TCRdb called clonotypes with MiXCR, one entry per CDR3 protein. The sample records 500,000 to 550,000 distinct CDR3 sequences, approximately 7.1% being singletons. Comments on this clonotype: Antigen unknown.

The rearrangement uses TRBV5-6 and TRBJ2-5; TRBD1 aligns across 9 bases. The sequence came from a man in his fifties or sixties who received an inactivated influenza vaccine. This specimen consisted of PBMCs from blood, obtained 23 to 25 months after vaccination. The CDR3 coding sequence is TGTGCCAGCAGCTTGATTACCGGGACAGGGACCCAAGAGACCCAGTACTTC. This translates into CASSLITGTGTQETQYF. Based on the CDR3 plus reference TRBV5-6 and TRBJ2-5, the full variable domain is DAGVTQSPTHLIKTRGQQVTLRCSPKSGHDTVSWYQQALGQGPQFIFQYYEEEERQRGNFPDRFSGHQFPNYSSELNVNALLLGDSALYLCASSLITGTGTQETQYFGPGTRLLVL.